These 8 T cell receptor beta chains came from one sample sequenced in a study of cytomegalovirus exposure and HLA in healthy donors. Sequencing was performed with immunoSEQ multiplex PCR; in TCRdb, only in-frame clones are kept and a portion is missing. Here the sample spans about 280,000 clones, approximately 90% being singletons. Sequencing input: PBMCs. The receptors were sampled from a woman between 18 and 30 years old in good health and CMV-seronegative.

The rearrangement links TRBV27 to TRBJ2-7; 10 bases agree with TRBD2. Germline V gene sequence: CDR1 MNHEY, CDR2 SMNVEV (reference sequence). CDR3 length: 15 residues. Losses at the gene ends were 5 bases for V and 2 bases for J; bases not matched to a gene: 6. CDR3 nucleotide sequence: TGTGCCAGCAGTCCGGCTAGCGGGAGCGCCTACGAGCAGTACTTC. This sequence encodes CASSPASGSAYEQYF.

The V and J genes are TRBV5-1 and TRBJ2-2, with 8 bases matching TRBD1. This CDR3 contains 16 residues. Trimming took 1 base from V and 5 from J; bases not matched to a gene: 7. The V gene's germline CDR1 is SGHRS and CDR2 YFSETQ. The CDR3 loop is CASSLRGQVVTGELFF. The CDR3 nucleotides read TGCGCCAGCAGCTTGAGGGGACAGGTCGTGACCGGGGAGCTGTTTTTT.

The gene calls are TRBV29-1 and TRBJ1-2, with D uncertain. The CDR3 consists of 13 residues. The V end was cut by 6 bases, the J end by 9 bases, with 20 bases between. Germline V gene sequence: CDR1 SQVTM, CDR2 ANQGSEA. The CDR3 bases are TGCAGCGTCTCCACACGGACTTCGGGTCGCTACACCTTC. Its protein product is CSVSTRTSGRYTF.

The chain uses TRBV5-6 and TRBJ1-2, with D tentatively TRBD1 (5 bases). CDR3 size: 15 residues. V was cut by 6 bases and J by 1 base, with 16 bases left in between. CDR1 and CDR2 (germline): SGHDT, YYEEEE. In nucleotides, the CDR3 is TGTGCCAGCACCAACCACCCCCAGGGTAACTATGGCTACACCTTC. Its protein is CASTNHPQGNYGYTF.

The CDR3: CASSQDRGLIYGYTF. The CDR3 DNA reads TGTGCCAGCAGCCAAGACAGGGGCCTCATCTATGGCTACACCTTC. The V gene is TRBV14, the J gene TRBJ1-2; D possibly corresponds to TRBD1 (6 bases). The CDR3 has 15 residues. Deletions cut 0 bases from V and 4 bases from J, with 12 bases between. The V gene's germline CDR1 is SGHDN and CDR2 FVKESK.

The chain has TRBV30 and TRBJ2-3, with 8 bases lining up with TRBD2. The V gene end was trimmed by 2 bases and the J gene end by 2 bases; junction bases not matched to a gene: 3. CDR1 and CDR2 from the germline V gene are GTSNPN and SVGIG (reference sequence). There are 14 residues in the CDR3. The CDR3 sequence: CAWSTGGPTDTQYF. In nucleotides, the CDR3 is TGTGCCTGGAGTACGGGAGGGCCCACAGATACGCAGTATTTT.

The gene calls are TRBV19 and TRBJ2-3, with 10 nucleotides matching TRBD1. Germline CDR1 LNHDA, CDR2 SQIVND (reference sequence). V was clipped by 6 bases and J by 3 bases; unmatched bases: 9. This CDR3 spans 16 amino acids. The CDR3 spells CASRTGGQGRTDTQYF. Here the CDR3 DNA reads TGTGCCAGTAGAACCGGGGGACAGGGGAGAACAGATACGCAGTATTTT.

This rearrangement joins TRBV11-2 to TRBJ2-7; 8 bases map to TRBD2. This CDR3 contains 14 residues. The junction had 1 base not matched to a gene; V was cut back by 3 bases and J by 0 bases. Germline V gene data show CDR1 as SGHAT and CDR2 as FQNNGV. In nucleotides, the CDR3 is TGTGCCAGCAGCTTGGGGACTAGCTCCTACGAGCAGTACTTC. This gives the protein CASSLGTSSYEQYF.